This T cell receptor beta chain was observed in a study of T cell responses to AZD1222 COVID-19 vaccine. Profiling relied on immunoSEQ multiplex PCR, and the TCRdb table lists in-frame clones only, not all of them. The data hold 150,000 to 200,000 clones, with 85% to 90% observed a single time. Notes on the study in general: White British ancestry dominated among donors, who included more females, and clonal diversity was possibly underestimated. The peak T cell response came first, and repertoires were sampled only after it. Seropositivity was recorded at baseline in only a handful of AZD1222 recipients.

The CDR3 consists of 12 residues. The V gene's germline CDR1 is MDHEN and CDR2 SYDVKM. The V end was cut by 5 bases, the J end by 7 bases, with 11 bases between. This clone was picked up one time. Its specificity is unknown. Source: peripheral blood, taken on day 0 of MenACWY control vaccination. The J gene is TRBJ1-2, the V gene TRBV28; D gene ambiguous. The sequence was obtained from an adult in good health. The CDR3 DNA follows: TGTGCCAGCAGTGAATGGGTTACTGGCTACACCTTC. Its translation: CASSEWVTGYTF.